This T cell receptor beta chain was observed in a study of human T cells and chemical hapten exposure (TCRdb year 2021). The study in broad terms: For sensitization, 2% DPC in acetone was applied to an approximately 2 cm by approximately 2 cm area of upper inner arm skin. Weekly therapeutic DPC doses were additionally applied to the scalp of patients throughout the roughly 24-week study period. Patch testing was done on the upper back using Finn chambers containing 0.01% DPC, and results were scored after 6 days according to International Contact Dermatitis Research Group standards. Alopecia areata with under or over 50% scalp involvement, alopecia totalis and alopecia universalis were represented in the patient cohort, which was mostly female. The libraries were sequenced as a pool, and the TCR yield per sample differed mostly because of small variations in library volumes within the pool. This study followed changes in the peripheral blood TCR repertoire in vivo during primary and secondary sensitization of alopecia patients to the hapten diphenylcyclopropenone (DPC). Patient blood was sampled pre-sensitization (week 0) and at 2, 6 and about 24 weeks after DPC sensitization. For TCR sequencing, blood came from about 28 alopecia patients at anywhere from one to four time points (pre-sensitization, 2, 6 and 24 weeks).

From a lookup of the germline V gene, CDR1 and CDR2 are MRHNA and SNTAGT. The CDR3 holds 17 amino acids from the cysteine to the phenylalanine. The entry retains the CDR3 DNA only, 51 bases that are in frame from base 1. Germline trimming: 0 bases from V, 5 bases from J; junction bases outside gene matches: 8. This clonotype was seen many times. Its specific antigen is unknown. There are no base qualities to consult, and no much larger clone falls within one base. The library was obtained by RACE. TCRdb records NextSeq 500 as the sequencer. During library preparation, unique molecular identifiers were attached to individual cDNA molecules so that TCRs could be counted in a quantitative, reproducible way. From each blood RNA sample, both TCR alpha and TCR beta chains were sequenced. Per the original workflow: A median of approximately 96,000 TCRs per sample was observed, with a range of roughly 23,224 to 700,000. V, J and CDR3 annotation of the TCR reads was carried out using the Decombinator software suite. Every sample was subsampled to the same number of TCRs (28,000) for the PS versus PT1 abundance plots. TCRs were defined as expanded if absent before sensitization and observed at least eight times at the 2-week time point. The public reads were reanalyzed by TCRdb: fastp trimming at Q25, MiXCR alignment, in-frame beta chains only. Entries that share a CDR3 protein sequence are merged under the most common genes and DNA. TCRdb, rather than the study authors, made the V and J calls. This sample lists about 350,000 distinct CDR3 sequences; 5.5% were detected once. The ten largest clones capture over 7% of the sample.

General study outcomes and caveats: After repeated subsampling, the strength of the expansion versus patch-test correlation and the threshold at which it became significant changed. DPC sensitization did not change how many TCRs were above 1 in 1000 frequency, and no evidence was found of alterations in global repertoire structure. Because all patients had alopecia, a presumed autoimmune disease, the immune response of the patients might differ from that of healthy individuals. Significantly more large CDR3 similarity clusters were formed by expanded TCRs than by pre-sensitization or healthy control sets, consistent with antigen-driven responses. Patch test score was positively correlated with the number of PT1 expanded TCRs, with significance at thresholds 8, 16 and 32 but not at 4.

The meaning of the sample's time point label: pre-sensitization, week 0. The treatment or condition label of this sample denotes: therapeutic diphenylcyclopropenone sensitization with weekly scalp DPC. At each patch-test visit, blood was drawn before the patch test was applied. Patients were considered eligible if aged 18 to 70, diagnosed with alopecia and deemed suitable for DPC therapy, and patients were excluded if pregnant. Total RNA was extracted from unfractionated whole blood collected in Tempus Blood RNA tubes. This TCR derives from a woman younger than 35 with alopecia areata. Some clones in this sample may be carry-over from other donors' samples. The sequence is built from TRBV6-4 and TRBJ2-2; a stretch of 8 junction bases matches TRBD2. Source: whole blood, taken in connection with sensitization to the hapten diphenylcyclopropenone (DPC). DNA sequence: TGTGCCAGCAGTGACTCCGGGGGGGCCGGAGGGACCGGGGAGCTGTTTTTT. Its coded protein is CASSDSGGAGGTGELFF.